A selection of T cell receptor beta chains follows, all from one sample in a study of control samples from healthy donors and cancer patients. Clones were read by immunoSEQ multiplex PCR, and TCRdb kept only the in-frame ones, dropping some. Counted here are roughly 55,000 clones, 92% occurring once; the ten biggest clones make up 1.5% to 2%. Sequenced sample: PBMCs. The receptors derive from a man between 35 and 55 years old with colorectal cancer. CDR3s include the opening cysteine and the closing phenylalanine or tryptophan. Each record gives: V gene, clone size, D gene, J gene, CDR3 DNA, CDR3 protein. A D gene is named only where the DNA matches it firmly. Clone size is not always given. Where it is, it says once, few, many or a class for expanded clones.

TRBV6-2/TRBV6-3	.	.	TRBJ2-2	TGTGCCAGCAGTTACACGGCGGGACTGTACAACACCGGGGAGCTGTTTTTT	CASSYTAGLYNTGELFF
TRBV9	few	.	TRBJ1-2	TGTGCCAGCAACCCCGGCGGGGCAGCCTATGGCTACACCTTC	CASNPGGAAYGYTF
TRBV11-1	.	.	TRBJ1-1	TGTGCCAGCAGCTATTCCAGGTTCATGAACACTGAAGCTTTCTTT	CASSYSRFMNTEAFF
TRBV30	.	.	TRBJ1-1	TGTGCCTGGAGTGGACAACTCGGGATCACTGAAGCTTTCTTT	CAWSGQLGITEAFF
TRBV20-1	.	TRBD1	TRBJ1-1	TGCAGTGCTAGACACAGGGGGACCTTT	CSARHRGTF
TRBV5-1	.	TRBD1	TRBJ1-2	TGCGCCAGCAGCTTGAAAGGTGACAGGGGGCTTCGTGGCTACACCTTC	CASSLKGDRGLRGYTF
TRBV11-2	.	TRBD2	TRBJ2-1	TGTGCCAGCAGCTTAGTCCTGACTAGCGGGGTCGCTTTGTACAATGAGCAGTTCTTC	CASSLVLTSGVALYNEQFF
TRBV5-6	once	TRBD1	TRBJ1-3	TGTGCCAGCAGCTCGACAGGGATCACCTCTGGAAACACCATATATTTT	CASSSTGITSGNTIYF
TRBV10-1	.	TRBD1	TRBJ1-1	TGCGCCAGCAGTGAGTCCTCGACAGGGCCCTCCGAAGCTTTCTTT	CASSESSTGPSEAFF
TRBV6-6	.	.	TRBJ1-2	TGTGCCAGCAGCCAGATGCCGACAGGACCCAACCATGGCTACACCTTC	CASSQMPTGPNHGYTF
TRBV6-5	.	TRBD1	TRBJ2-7	TGTGCCAGCAGTACCCTCGGGACAGGGTCGTACGAGCAGTACTTC	CASSTLGTGSYEQYF
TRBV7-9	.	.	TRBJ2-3	TGTGCCAGCAGCTTAGGGTTCAGCACAGATACGCAGTATTTT	CASSLGFSTDTQYF
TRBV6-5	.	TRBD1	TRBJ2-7	TGTGCCAGCAGTCCCTCAGGGGGCTACGAGCAGTACTTC	CASSPSGGYEQYF